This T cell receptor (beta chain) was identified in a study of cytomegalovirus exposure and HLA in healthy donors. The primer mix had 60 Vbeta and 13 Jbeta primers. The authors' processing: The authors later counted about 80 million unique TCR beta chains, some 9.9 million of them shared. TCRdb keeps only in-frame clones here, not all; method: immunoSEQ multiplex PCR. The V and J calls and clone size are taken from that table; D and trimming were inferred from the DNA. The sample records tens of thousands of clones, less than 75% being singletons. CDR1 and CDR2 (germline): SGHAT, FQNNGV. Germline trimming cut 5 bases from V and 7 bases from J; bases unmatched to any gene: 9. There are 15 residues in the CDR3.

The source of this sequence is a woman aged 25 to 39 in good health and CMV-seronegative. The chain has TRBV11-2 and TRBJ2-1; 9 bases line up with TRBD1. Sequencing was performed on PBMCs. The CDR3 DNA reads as TGTGCCAGCAGCCTCCGACAGGGGGTGAAAAATGAGCAGTTCTTC. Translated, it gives CASSLRQGVKNEQFF.